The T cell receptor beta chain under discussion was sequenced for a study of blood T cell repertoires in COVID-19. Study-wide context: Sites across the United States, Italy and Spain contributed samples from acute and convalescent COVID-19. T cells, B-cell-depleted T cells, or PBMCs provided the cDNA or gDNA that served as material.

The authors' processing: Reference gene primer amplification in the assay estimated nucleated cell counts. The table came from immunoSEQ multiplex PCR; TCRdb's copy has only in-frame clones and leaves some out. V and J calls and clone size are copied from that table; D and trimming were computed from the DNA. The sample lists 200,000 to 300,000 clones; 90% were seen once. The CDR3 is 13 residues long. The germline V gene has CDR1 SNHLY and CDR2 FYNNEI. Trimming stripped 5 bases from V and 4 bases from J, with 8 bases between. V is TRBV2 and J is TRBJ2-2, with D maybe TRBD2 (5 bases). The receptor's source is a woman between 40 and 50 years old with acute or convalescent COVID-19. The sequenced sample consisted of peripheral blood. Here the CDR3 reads CASSPRGTGELFF. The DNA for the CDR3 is TGTGCCAGCAGTCCCCGGGGCACCGGGGAGCTGTTTTTT.